This T cell receptor beta chain was identified in a study of cytomegalovirus exposure and HLA in healthy donors. Overall study context: An analysis done earlier identified approximately 120 million unique TCR beta sequences from about 180 million T cells. Notes on the study in general: TCR beta V- and J-gene trimming was later associated with a missense DCLRE1C variant.

Germline CDR1 reads SGDLS; CDR2 reads YYNGEE. The CDR3 is made up of 16 amino acids. Trimming removed 2 bases from V and 2 bases from J; junction bases left unmatched: 3. 13 Jbeta primers and 60 Vbeta primers were used for the PCR. Per the study methods: Counted up in a later analysis, unique TCR beta chains came to about 80 million, with around 11 million shared. TCRdb keeps only in-frame clones here, not all; method: immunoSEQ multiplex PCR. The DNA gave D and trimming, while V, J and clone size come from that table. The sample shows about 150,000 clones, approximately 8.9% of them seen only once. In regard to this clone: No antigen is known for it.

The TCR originated in a woman in her thirties or forties in good health and CMV-seropositive. The sample taken for sequencing was PBMCs. V usage is TRBV9 and J usage is TRBJ2-1; 11 bases map to TRBD2. The CDR3: CASSVLAGGTYNEQFF. CDR3 coding DNA: TGTGCCAGCAGCGTCTTAGCGGGGGGGACCTACAATGAGCAGTTCTTC.